The clone carrying this T cell receptor beta chain was seen a few times. Treatment denoted: around 19 received Ad26.COV2.S at low or high dose, single or two shots; several received placebo; per-sample allocation not given. Sampling happened 63 days after the first vaccine or placebo injection. The sample is drawn from a study of Ad26.COV2.S vaccination and SARS-CoV-2 variants. Using immunoSEQ multiplex PCR, the repertoire was profiled, and TCRdb retains in-frame clones only, with some absent. The top ten hold about 4% of the sample, which has under 550,000 clones, around 87% seen once. Trimming took off 0 bases at V and 6 bases at J, with 5 bases between the two ends. CDR3 size: 12 residues. CDR1 is MNHEY, CDR2 SVGEGT, per germline.

This chain uses TRBV6-2 or TRBV6-3 with TRBJ1-1; D gene uncertain. This receptor was taken from a person aged 18-60 years who received the Ad26.COV2.S COVID-19 vaccine or a placebo. The sequencing used peripheral blood, collected in a trial of Ad26.COV2.S vaccine versus placebo. Here the CDR3 reads CASSYSASEAFF. CDR3 DNA sequence: TGTGCCAGCAGTTACTCGGCCTCTGAAGCTTTCTTT.